Described below is a single TCR beta chain sequence and its context. Its cognate antigen is unknown. These data belong to a study of CD8 T cells in ankylosing spondylitis. Study conclusions and caveats: Past studies reported some motif variants in reactive arthritis synovial fluid and blood. Those disease-linked clones were CD8+; they were also relatively rare in peripheral blood. One TCR beta motif, made up of under ten highly homologous variants, appeared characteristic of ankylosing spondylitis blood.

5'-RACE, quantitative and with molecular barcodes, yielded the TCR beta libraries. TCRdb called the 5' RACE reads again in MiXCR, with one record for every CDR3 protein. The sample consists of 200,000 to 250,000 distinct CDR3 sequences, 6% to 8.5% of them appearing once. CDR3 size: 14 residues. Germline V lookup: CDR1 LGHNA, CDR2 YSLEER. Trimming removed 6 bases at V and 4 bases at J, with 12 bases between. The V gene is TRBV4-3, the J gene TRBJ2-2, with D perhaps matching TRBD2 (6 bases). Sequencing was performed on blood, either unsorted or a sorted T cell fraction (not recorded which). The TCR originated in a male donor with ankylosing spondylitis. CDR3 sequence: CASREGTVTGELFF. CDR3 DNA sequence: TGCGCCAGCAGGGAAGGGACTGTCACCGGGGAGCTGTTTTTT.